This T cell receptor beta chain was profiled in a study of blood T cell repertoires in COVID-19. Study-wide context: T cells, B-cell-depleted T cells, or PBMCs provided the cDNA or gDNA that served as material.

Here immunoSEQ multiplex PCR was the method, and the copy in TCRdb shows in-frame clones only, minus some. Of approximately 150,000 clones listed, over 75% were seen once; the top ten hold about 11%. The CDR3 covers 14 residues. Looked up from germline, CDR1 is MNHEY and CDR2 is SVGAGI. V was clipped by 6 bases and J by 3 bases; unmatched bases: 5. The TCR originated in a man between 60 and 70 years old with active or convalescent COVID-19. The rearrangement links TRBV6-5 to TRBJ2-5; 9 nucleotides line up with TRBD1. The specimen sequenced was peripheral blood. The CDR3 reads CASRGTGREETQYF. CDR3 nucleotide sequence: TGTGCCAGCAGGGGGACAGGGAGGGAAGAGACCCAGTACTTC.